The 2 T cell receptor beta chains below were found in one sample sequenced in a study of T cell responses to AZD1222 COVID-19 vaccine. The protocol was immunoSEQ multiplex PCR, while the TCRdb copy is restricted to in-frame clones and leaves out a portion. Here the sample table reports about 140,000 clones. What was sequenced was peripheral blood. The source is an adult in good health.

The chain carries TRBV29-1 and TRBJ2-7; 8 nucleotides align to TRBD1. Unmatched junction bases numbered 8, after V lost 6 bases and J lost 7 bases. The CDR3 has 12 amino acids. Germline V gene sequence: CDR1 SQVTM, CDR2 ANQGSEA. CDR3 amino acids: CSVGTGVGEQYF. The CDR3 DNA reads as TGCAGCGTAGGGACAGGTGTGGGAGAGCAGTACTTC.

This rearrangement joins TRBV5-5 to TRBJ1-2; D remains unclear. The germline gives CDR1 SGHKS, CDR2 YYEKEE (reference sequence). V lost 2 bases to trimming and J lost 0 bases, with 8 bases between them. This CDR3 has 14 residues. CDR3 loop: CASSFPPPNYGYTF. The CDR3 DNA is TGTGCCAGCAGCTTTCCACCCCCTAACTATGGCTACACCTTC.